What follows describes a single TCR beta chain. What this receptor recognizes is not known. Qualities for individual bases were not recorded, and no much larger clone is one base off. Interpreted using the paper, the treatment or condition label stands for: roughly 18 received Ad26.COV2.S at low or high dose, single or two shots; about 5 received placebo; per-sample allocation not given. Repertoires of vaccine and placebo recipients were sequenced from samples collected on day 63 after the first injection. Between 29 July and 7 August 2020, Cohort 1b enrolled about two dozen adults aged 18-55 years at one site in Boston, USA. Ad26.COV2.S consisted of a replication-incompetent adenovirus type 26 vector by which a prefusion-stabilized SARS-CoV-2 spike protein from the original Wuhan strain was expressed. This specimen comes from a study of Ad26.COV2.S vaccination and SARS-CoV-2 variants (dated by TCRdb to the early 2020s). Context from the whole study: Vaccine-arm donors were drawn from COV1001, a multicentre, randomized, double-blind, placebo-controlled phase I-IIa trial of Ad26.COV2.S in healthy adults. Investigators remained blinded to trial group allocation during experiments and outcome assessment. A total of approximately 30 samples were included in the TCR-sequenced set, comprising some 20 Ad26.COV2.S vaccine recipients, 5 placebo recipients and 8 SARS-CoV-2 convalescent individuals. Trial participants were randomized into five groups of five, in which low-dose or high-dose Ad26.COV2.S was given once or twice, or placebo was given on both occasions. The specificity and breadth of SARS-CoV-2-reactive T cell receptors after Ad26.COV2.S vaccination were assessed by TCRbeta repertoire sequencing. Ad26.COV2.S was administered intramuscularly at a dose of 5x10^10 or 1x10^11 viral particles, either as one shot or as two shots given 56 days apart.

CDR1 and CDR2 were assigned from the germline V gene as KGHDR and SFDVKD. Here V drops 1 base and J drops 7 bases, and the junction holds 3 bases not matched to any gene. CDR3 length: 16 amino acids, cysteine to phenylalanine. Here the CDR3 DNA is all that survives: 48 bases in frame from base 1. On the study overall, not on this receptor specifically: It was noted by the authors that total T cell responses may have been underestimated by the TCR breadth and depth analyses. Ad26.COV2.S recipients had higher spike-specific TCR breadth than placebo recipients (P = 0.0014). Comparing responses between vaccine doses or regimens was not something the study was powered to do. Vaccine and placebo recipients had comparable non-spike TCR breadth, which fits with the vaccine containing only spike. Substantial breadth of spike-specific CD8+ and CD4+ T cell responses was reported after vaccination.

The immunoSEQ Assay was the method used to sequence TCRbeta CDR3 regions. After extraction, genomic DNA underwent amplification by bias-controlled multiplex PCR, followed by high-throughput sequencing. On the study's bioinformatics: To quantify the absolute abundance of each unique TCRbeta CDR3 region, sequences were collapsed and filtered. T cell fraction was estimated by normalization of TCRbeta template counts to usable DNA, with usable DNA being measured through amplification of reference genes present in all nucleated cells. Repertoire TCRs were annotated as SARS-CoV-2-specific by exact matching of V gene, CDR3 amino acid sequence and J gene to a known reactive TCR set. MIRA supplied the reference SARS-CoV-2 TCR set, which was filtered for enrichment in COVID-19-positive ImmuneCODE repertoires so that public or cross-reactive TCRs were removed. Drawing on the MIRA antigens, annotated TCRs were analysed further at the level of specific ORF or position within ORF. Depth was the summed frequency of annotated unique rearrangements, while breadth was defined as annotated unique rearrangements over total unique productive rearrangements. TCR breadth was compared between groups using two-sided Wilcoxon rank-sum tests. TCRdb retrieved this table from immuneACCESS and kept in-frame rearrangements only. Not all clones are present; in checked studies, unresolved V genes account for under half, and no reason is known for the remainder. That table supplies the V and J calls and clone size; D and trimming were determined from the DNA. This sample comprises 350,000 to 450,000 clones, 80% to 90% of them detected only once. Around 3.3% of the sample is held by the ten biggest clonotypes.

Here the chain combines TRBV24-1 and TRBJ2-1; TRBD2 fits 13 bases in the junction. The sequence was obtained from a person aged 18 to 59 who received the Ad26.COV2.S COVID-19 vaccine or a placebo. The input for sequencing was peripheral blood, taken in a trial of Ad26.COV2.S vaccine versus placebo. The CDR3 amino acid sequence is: CATSDFTTSGRNEQFF. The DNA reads TGTGCCACCAGTGATTTCACGACTAGCGGGAGGAATGAGCAGTTCTTC.